The 8 T cell receptor beta chains listed next were all sequenced from one sample in a study of T cell responses to AZD1222 COVID-19 vaccine. The repertoire was sequenced with immunoSEQ multiplex PCR; TCRdb's copy has only in-frame clones and lacks some. Of more than 150,000 clones in the sample, approximately 90% were seen once. The material was peripheral blood, obtained on day 0 of AZD1222 vaccination. The receptor source for this set is an adult in good health.

The chain combines TRBV15 with TRBJ1-2, with 7 bases aligning to TRBD1. J lost 6 bases, V lost 4 bases, and 5 bases had no gene match. There are 13 residues in the CDR3. Germline CDR1 is LNHNV and CDR2 is YYDKDF (reference sequence). Here the CDR3 reads CATSNQGVHGYTF. The CDR3 DNA is TGTGCCACCAGCAATCAGGGGGTTCATGGCTACACCTTC.

The rearrangement uses TRBV3-1 (or the pseudogene TRBV3-2) and TRBJ1-3; no definite D call. This CDR3 is built from 15 residues. V was clipped by 4 bases and J by 4 bases, with 14 bases between them. The germline V gene encodes CDR1 LGHDT and CDR2 YNNKEL (reference sequence). The CDR3 region is CASSLNLVSGNTIYF. CDR3 nucleotides: TGTGCCAGCAGCCTCAATCTCGTCTCAGGAAACACCATATATTTT.

The genes are TRBV15 and TRBJ2-3; 12 positions agree with TRBD2. Trimming removed 2 bases from V and 4 bases from J; junction bases left unmatched: 1. The CDR3 has 15 residues. CDR1 and CDR2 (germline): LNHNV, YYDKDF (reference sequence). The CDR3 loop is CATSRLAGGPDTQYF. The CDR3 DNA is TGTGCCACCAGCAGACTAGCGGGGGGGCCAGATACGCAGTATTTT.

The chain carries TRBV3-1 (or the pseudogene TRBV3-2) and TRBJ1-1; possible D gene TRBD1, 5 bases. The CDR3 spans 14 residues. V was pared by 2 bases and J by 5 bases, with 12 bases between. Germline-derived CDR1 and CDR2 are LGHDT and YNNKEL (reference sequence). The CDR3 DNA follows: TGTGCCAGCAGCCAACAAAGACAGAATACTGAAGCTTTCTTT. Protein sequence: CASSQQRQNTEAFF.

This sequence joins TRBV6-2 or TRBV6-3 and TRBJ1-5, with no clear D. Germline values: CDR1 MNHEY, CDR2 SVGEGT. The V gene lost 0 bases and the J gene lost 3 bases, with 6 bases spanning the gap. This CDR3 region has 14 residues. The CDR3 protein is CASSYSRVNQPQHF. Here the CDR3 DNA reads TGTGCCAGCAGTTACTCGCGGGTCAATCAGCCCCAGCATTTT.

The V call is TRBV7-3, the J call TRBJ1-6, with D possibly matching TRBD1 (6 bases). CDR1 and CDR2 (germline): SGHTA, FQGTGA. V was clipped by 5 bases and J by 7 bases, with 9 bases between them. The CDR3 sequence is 13 residues long. CDR3 DNA sequence: TGTGCCAGCAGCGAAGGGGGGAATTCACCCCTCCACTTT. This sequence encodes CASSEGGNSPLHF.

V gene TRBV11-2 combines with J gene TRBJ1-4, with 9 bases that match TRBD1. The CDR3 contains 14 residues. The ends lost 2 bases at V and 8 bases at J; junction bases unmatched: 3. From germline, CDR1 is SGHAT and CDR2 FQNNGV. The CDR3 spells CASSLTGGSEKLFF. CDR3 DNA sequence: TGTGCCAGCAGCTTAACAGGGGGCAGCGAAAAACTGTTTTTT.

The chain recombines TRBV27 with TRBJ1-2; 7 nucleotides match TRBD1. Germline values: CDR1 MNHEY, CDR2 SMNVEV (reference sequence). J lost 1 base, V lost 5 bases, and 7 bases had no gene match. CDR3 size: 15 residues. The DNA for the CDR3 is TGTGCCAGCAGTCCCCGGGGACAGAATAACTATGGCTACACCTTC. As protein: CASSPRGQNNYGYTF.